The 2 T cell receptor beta chains given below trace back to one sample, sequenced in a study of CXCR3-negative and CXCR3-positive naive CD8 T cells. Their cognate antigens are unknown. Study-wide points: For CXCR3-positive naive cells, TRB CDR3s were more hydrophobic than those of CXCR3-negative naive cells.

The method, 5' RACE with UMI labels, was used to prepare the TRB cDNA libraries. TCRdb re-called the 5' RACE reads, yielding one record per CDR3 amino acid sequence without DNA. The sample has roughly 130,000 distinct CDR3 sequences, and its top ten clones hold 0.59%. The sample consisted of naive CXCR3+ CD8+ T cells from blood. Sample subset: CD45RO-CCR7+CD27+CD95- naive CD8+ T cells expressing CXCR3 (TNR3+). These receptors came from a human donor in good health. Some clones in this sample may be carry-over from other donors' samples.

The rearrangement joins TRBV6-6 to TRBJ2-3. CDR3 size: 15 residues. Germline CDR1 reads MNHNY; CDR2 reads SVGAGI (reference sequence). This CDR3 is CASSSIRLDTDTQYF.

The chain carries TRBV12-3 or TRBV12-4 and TRBJ2-5; TCRdb reports TRBD1, a call that lacks DNA to check it against. This CDR3 has 15 amino acids. The CDR3: CASSLDRVVQETQYF.